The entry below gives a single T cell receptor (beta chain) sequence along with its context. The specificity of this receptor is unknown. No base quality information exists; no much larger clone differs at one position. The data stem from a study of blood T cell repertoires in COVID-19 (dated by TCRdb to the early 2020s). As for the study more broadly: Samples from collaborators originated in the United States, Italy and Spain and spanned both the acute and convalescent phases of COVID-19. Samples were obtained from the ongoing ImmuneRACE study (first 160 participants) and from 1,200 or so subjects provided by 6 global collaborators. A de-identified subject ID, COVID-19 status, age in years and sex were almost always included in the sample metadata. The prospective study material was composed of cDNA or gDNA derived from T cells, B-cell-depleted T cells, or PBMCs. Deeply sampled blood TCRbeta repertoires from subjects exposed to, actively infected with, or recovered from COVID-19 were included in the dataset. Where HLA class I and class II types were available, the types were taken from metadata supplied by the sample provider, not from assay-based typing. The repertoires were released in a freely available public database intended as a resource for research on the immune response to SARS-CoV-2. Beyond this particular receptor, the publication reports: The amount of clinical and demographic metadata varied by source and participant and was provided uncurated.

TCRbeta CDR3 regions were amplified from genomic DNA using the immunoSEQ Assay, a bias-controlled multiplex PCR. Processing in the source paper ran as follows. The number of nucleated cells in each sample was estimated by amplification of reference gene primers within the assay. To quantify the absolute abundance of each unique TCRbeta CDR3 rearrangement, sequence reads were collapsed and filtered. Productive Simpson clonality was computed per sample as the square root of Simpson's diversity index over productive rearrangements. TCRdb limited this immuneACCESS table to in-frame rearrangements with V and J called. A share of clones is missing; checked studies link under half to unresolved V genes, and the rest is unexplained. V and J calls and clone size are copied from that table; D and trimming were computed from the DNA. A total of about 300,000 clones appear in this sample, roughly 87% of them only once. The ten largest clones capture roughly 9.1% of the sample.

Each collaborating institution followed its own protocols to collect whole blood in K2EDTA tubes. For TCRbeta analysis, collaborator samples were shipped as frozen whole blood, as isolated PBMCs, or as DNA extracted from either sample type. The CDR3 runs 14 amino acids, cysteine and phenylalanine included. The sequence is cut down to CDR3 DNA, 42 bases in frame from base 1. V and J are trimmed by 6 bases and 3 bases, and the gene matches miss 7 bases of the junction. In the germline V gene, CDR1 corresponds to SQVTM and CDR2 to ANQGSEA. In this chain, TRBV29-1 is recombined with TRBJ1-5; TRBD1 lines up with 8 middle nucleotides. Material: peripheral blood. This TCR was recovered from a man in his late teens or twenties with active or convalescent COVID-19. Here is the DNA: TGCAGCGTAGGGGGACAGGCACCCAATCAGCCCCAGCATTTT. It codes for CSVGGQAPNQPQHF.